Below are 25 T cell receptor beta chains sequenced from a single sample in a study of CD8 T cells in Susac syndrome. RNA amounts of about 0.45 to 1 ug underwent reverse transcription with random hexamers. TCRdb used MiXCR to reprocess the immunoSEQ multiplex PCR reads, holding one entry per CDR3 protein. This sample has about 140,000 distinct CDR3 sequences, with under 97% found just once. Sequencing was carried out using CD4+ T cells from PBMCs. The source of these receptors is a human donor with Susac syndrome.

The chain employs TRBV12-3 or TRBV12-4 and TRBJ2-2; D may be TRBD1 (5 bases). This CDR3 is built from 15 residues. V was pared by 4 bases and J by 1 base, with 10 bases between. The CDR3 reads CASSWAGQNTGELFF. The CDR3 DNA is TGTGCCAGCAGTTGGGCAGGGCAGAACACCGGGGAGCTGTTTTTT.

The gene calls are TRBV18 and TRBJ2-5, with D maybe TRBD2 (5 bases). Per the germline V gene, CDR1 is KGHSH and CDR2 is LQKENI. Trimming took 8 bases from V and 5 from J, leaving 9 bases between them. CDR3 size: 11 residues. CDR3 nucleotides: TGTGCCAGCCAAAGGGAGGAGACCCAGTACTTC. Amino acid sequence: CASQREETQYF.

V usage is TRBV7-9 and J usage is TRBJ2-7, with 7 bases fitting TRBD2. Per germline, CDR1 SEHNR and CDR2 FQNEAQ (reference sequence). The CDR3 is 16 residues long. After removal of 2 bases from V and 6 bases from J, the junction contained 13 bases not matched to a gene. The chain's CDR3 is CASSLWGGPRSGEQYF. The CDR3 DNA follows: TGTGCCAGCAGCTTATGGGGGGGACCCAGGAGCGGCGAGCAGTACTTC.

The V gene is TRBV9, the J gene TRBJ2-7; 7 bases fit TRBD2. V lost 0 bases, J lost 3 bases, and 6 bases stayed unmatched. This CDR3 has 15 residues. In germline, CDR1 is SGDLS, CDR2 YYNGEE. The CDR3 DNA reads TGTGCCAGCAGCGTAGGTGGGGAGGGGTTCTACGAGCAGTACTTC. Encoded protein: CASSVGGEGFYEQYF.

This chain connects TRBV12-3 or TRBV12-4 to TRBJ1-6, with TRBD1 matching 7 bases. This CDR3 comprises 12 residues. The V segment lost 4 bases and the J segment 17 bases; nucleotides outside the gene matches: 8. The CDR3 sequence is CASSWGGQPIHF. The DNA for the CDR3 is TGTGCCAGCAGTTGGGGGGGACAGCCCATCCACTTT.

The CDR3 spells CASSRLAGGRGETQYF. In DNA form, the CDR3 reads TGTGCCAGCAGTCGACTAGCGGGAGGCCGGGGGGAGACCCAGTACTTC. The V call is TRBV28, the J call TRBJ2-5; 13 bases fit TRBD2. Germline assignment: CDR1 MDHEN and CDR2 SYDVKM. The length of the CDR3 is 16 residues. J lost 5 bases, V lost 5 bases, and 8 bases had no gene match.

The chain employs TRBV10-3 and TRBJ2-2; TRBD1 matches 11 bases. Germline lookup yields CDR1 ENHRY and CDR2 SYGVKD. The CDR3 length is 15 residues. V trimming: 6 bases; J trimming: 5 bases; junction bases outside the gene matches: 5. CDR3 amino acids: CAISGQGARTGELFF. Here the CDR3 DNA reads TGTGCCATCAGCGGACAGGGGGCGCGGACCGGGGAGCTGTTTTTT.

This clonotype was observed a single time. V gene TRBV7-9 combines with J gene TRBJ1-1; D is possibly TRBD1 (5 bases). V lost 5 bases, J lost 4 bases, and 8 bases lay in between. CDR1 and CDR2 (germline): SEHNR, FQNEAQ (reference sequence). The CDR3 sequence is 12 residues long. CDR3 nucleotide sequence: TGTGCCAGCAGCGAAACAGGCACTGAAGCTTTCTTT. Encoded protein: CASSETGTEAFF.

This clonotype came up once. The rearrangement joins TRBV24-1 to TRBJ2-5; 8 bases fit TRBD1. Trimming at V came to 3 bases and at J to 0 bases, leaving 2 bases not matched to a gene. Looked up from germline, CDR1 is KGHDR and CDR2 is SFDVKD. This CDR3 comprises 15 residues. The CDR3 DNA is TGTGCCACCAGTGATCCGGACAGGGACCAAGAGACCCAGTACTTC. Translation gives CATSDPDRDQETQYF.

The CDR3 sequence is CASSFDTANSNQPQHF. The DNA for the CDR3 is TGTGCCAGCAGCTTCGATACGGCTAATAGCAATCAGCCCCAGCATTTT. J is TRBJ1-5 and V is TRBV7-2; D call uncertain. V gave up 3 bases and J gave up 0 bases, with 12 bases separating them. Germline V gene data show CDR1 as SGHTA and CDR2 as FQGNSA. CDR3 length: 16 amino acids.

The CDR3 DNA follows: TGTGCCAGCAGCCAATTGGGGGGACGCGAGCAGTACTTC. Its translation is CASSQLGGREQYF. V and J are TRBV3-1 and TRBJ2-7; D might be TRBD2 (6 bases). Germline CDR1 and CDR2: LGHDT and YNNKEL (reference sequence). Trimming left V 2 bases short and J 6 bases short, with 11 bases between. This CDR3 is 13 amino acids long.

The V call is TRBV21-1, the J call TRBJ2-1. TRBV21-1 is a pseudogene. The CDR3 totals 16 residues. CDR3 nucleotides: TGTGCCAGCAGCAAAGCTACGCGAAGCTCCTACAATGAGCAGTTCTTC. It translates to CASSKATRSSYNEQFF.

The chain is built from TRBV7-6 and TRBJ2-5; TRBD1 aligns across 7 bases. V lost 1 base to trimming and J lost 0 bases; unmatched junction nucleotides: 5. This CDR3 is built from 16 residues. Germline-derived CDR1 and CDR2 are SGHVS and FNYEAQ. CDR3 sequence: CASSLGGQYYQETQYF. Here the CDR3 DNA reads TGTGCCAGCAGCTTAGGGGGACAGTACTACCAAGAGACCCAGTACTTC.

The CDR3, as DNA: TGTGCCAGCAGTTACTCGATTGGCCCTTACGAGCAGTACTTC. This codes for CASSYSIGPYEQYF. The V and J genes are TRBV6-2 or TRBV6-3 and TRBJ2-7; D is unclear. Trimming cost V 0 bases and J 4 bases, with 10 bases left between them. Per the germline V gene, CDR1 is MNHEY and CDR2 is SVGEGT. CDR3 length equals 14 residues.

V and J are TRBV25-1 and TRBJ1-1; no clear D gene. This CDR3 is 13 amino acids long. Germline V lookup: CDR1 MGHDK, CDR2 SYGVNS. V was pared by 2 bases and J by 5 bases, with 9 bases between. CDR3 amino acids: CASSELLRTEAFF. In DNA, the CDR3 is TGTGCCAGCAGTGAACTCCTTCGGACTGAAGCTTTCTTT.

The genes are TRBV7-2 and TRBJ2-5; D remains unclear. Trimming removed 3 bases at V and 1 base at J, with 6 bases between. There are 13 residues in the CDR3. CDR1 is SGHTA, CDR2 FQGNSA, per germline. CDR3 amino acids: CASSLEFQETQYF. CDR3 DNA sequence: TGTGCCAGCAGCTTGGAGTTCCAAGAGACCCAGTACTTC.

The rearrangement uses TRBV2 and TRBJ2-1; D unresolved. The J call could be wrong; TRBJ1-2 is a better fit for the DNA end. The CDR3 totals 10 residues. Germline CDR1 and CDR2: SNHLY and FYNNEI. CDR3 in DNA: TGTGCCTCGGCACGGGCAGGTTACACCTTC. The encoded protein is CASARAGYTF.

This chain connects TRBV5-1 to TRBJ2-1; TRBD1 aligns across 9 bases. V lost 3 bases to trimming and J lost 3 bases; unmatched junction nucleotides: 4. The CDR3 length is 15 residues. CDR1 SGHRS and CDR2 YFSETQ come from the germline V gene. Written as DNA, the CDR3 is TGCGCCAGCAGCTCCGGGACAGGGAACTACAATGAGCAGTTCTTC. Amino acids: CASSSGTGNYNEQFF.

CDR3 bases: TGTGCCAGCATACGGACCGGGGCCATGAACACTGAAGCTTTCTTT. Protein sequence: CASIRTGAMNTEAFF. V is TRBV3-1 and J is TRBJ1-1; TRBD1 is a possible D gene (5 bases). Germline V gives CDR1 LGHDT, CDR2 YNNKEL (reference sequence). The CDR3 contains 15 residues. With 7 bases removed from V and 0 bases from J, the gap between germline ends came to 15 bases.

The chain links TRBV2 to TRBJ1-3, with D possibly matching TRBD1 (5 bases). Per germline, CDR1 SNHLY and CDR2 FYNNEI. The CDR3 is 15 residues long. Between the trimmed V and J ends, which lost 5 bases and 0 bases, there was a span of 11 bases. The DNA of the CDR3 is TGTGCCAGCAGTTCGGGACCCAGCTCTGGAAACACCATATATTTT. Amino acids: CASSSGPSSGNTIYF.

This chain links TRBV20-1 with TRBJ2-7; 8 bases agree with TRBD2. Trimming at V came to 5 bases and at J to 2 bases, leaving 5 bases not matched to a gene. The CDR3 covers 13 residues. The germline gives CDR1 DFQATT, CDR2 SNEGSKA (reference sequence). CDR3 sequence (DNA): TGCAGTGCTTCACCGGGACTAGCCTACGAGCAGTACTTC. It specifies CSASPGLAYEQYF.

Written as DNA, the CDR3 is TGTGCCAGCTCATCCGACTCAGACGGACCCCTCCACTTT. Its protein product is CASSSDSDGPLHF. The chain couples TRBV18 to TRBJ1-6; D uncertain. The CDR3 has 13 amino acids. Between the trimmed V and J ends, which lost 5 bases and 12 bases, there was a span of 14 bases. Germline V gives CDR1 KGHSH, CDR2 LQKENI.

This clonotype was recorded once. V gene TRBV12-3 or TRBV12-4 combines with J gene TRBJ2-7; 7 positions agree with TRBD1. The CDR3 covers 14 residues. V shed 6 bases and J 6 bases; nucleotides not matched to a gene: 11. CDR3 in amino acids: CASRADQGVGEQYF. The DNA for the CDR3 is TGTGCCAGCAGGGCGGATCAGGGGGTGGGCGAGCAGTACTTC.

The genes are TRBV29-1 and TRBJ2-4, with 8 bases fitting TRBD2. The CDR3 length is 13 residues. V dropped 7 bases and J dropped 4; count of bases not matched to a gene: 6. Per germline, CDR1 SQVTM and CDR2 ANQGSEA. The CDR3, as DNA: TGCAGCGCGGGAGGGGGTTTGAAAAACATTCAGTACTTC. Its translation is CSAGGGLKNIQYF.

This clonotype has more than one count but fewer than ten. This chain uses TRBV27 with TRBJ2-2; D not resolved. The CDR3 covers 13 residues. CDR1 MNHEY and CDR2 SMNVEV come from the germline V gene (reference sequence). The V end was cut by 5 bases, the J end by 6 bases, with 10 bases between. CDR3 bases: TGTGCCAGCAGTCCCCGTTCGTCCGGGGAGCTGTTTTTT. It codes for CASSPRSSGELFF.